The 32 T cell receptor beta chains in this list originate from one sample, sequenced in a study of blood T cell repertoires in COVID-19 (dated by TCRdb to 2018 to 2021). The method was the immunoSEQ multiplex PCR assay. TCRdb's version of the immuneACCESS table is confined to in-frame rearrangements and falls short of the full clone set. An unresolved V gene accounts for under half of the shortfall where checked; the remainder is of unknown origin. The sample table holds around 130,000 clones, of which around nine tenths were seen once. Around 20% of the sample goes to the ten largest clones. Specimen: peripheral blood. These receptors were collected from a man aged 50 to 59 with active or convalescent COVID-19.

The chain carries TRBV7-2 and TRBJ2-3; 8 bases line up with TRBD2. CDR3 size: 16 residues. V trimming: 1 base; J trimming: 1 base; junction bases outside the gene matches: 4. Looked up from germline, CDR1 is SGHTA and CDR2 is FQGNSA. The CDR3 sequence is CASSLGSGGGTDTQYF. Written as DNA, the CDR3 is TGTGCCAGCAGCTTAGGTTCCGGGGGGGGCACAGATACGCAGTATTTT.

DNA for the CDR3: TGTGCCAGCAAGAGGGCTAGCGTTGAGACCCAGTACTTC. It is translated as CASKRASVETQYF. The J gene is TRBJ2-5, the V gene TRBV13, with D perhaps matching TRBD2 (6 bases). Germline lookup yields CDR1 PRHDT and CDR2 FYEKMQ (reference sequence). Trimming stripped 7 bases from V and 5 bases from J, with 14 bases between. CDR3 length: 13 residues.

This clone is a singleton in its sample. The chain recombines TRBV30 with TRBJ1-1; 7 bases agree with TRBD1. Unmatched junction bases numbered 12, after V lost 7 bases and J lost 1 base. This CDR3 comprises 15 residues. Germline V CDR1 and CDR2: GTSNPN, SVGIG (reference sequence). Here the CDR3 DNA reads TGTGCCTTGAGCAGACCCGGGACAGAGAACACTGAAGCTTTCTTT. This gives the protein CALSRPGTENTEAFF.

The chain has TRBV7-2 and TRBJ2-3; D remains unclear. The CDR3 extends over 15 amino acids. CDR1 is SGHTA and CDR2 is FQGNSA in the germline V gene. V lost 3 bases, J lost 4 bases, and 14 bases lay in between. The CDR3 nucleotides read TGTGCCAGCAGCTTCGCTGGGCTCGTCGCAGATACGCAGTATTTT. This sequence encodes CASSFAGLVADTQYF.

The gene calls are TRBV24-1 and TRBJ2-1, with a tentative D call TRBD2 (7 bases). In germline, CDR1 is KGHDR, CDR2 SFDVKD. Trimming left V 4 bases short and J 9 bases short, with 24 bases between. CDR3 length: 17 residues. CDR3 sequence (DNA): TGTGCCACCAGTGACCCTTTGTGGGGGGGCGGTCTGAGTGAGCAGTTCTTC. Amino acid sequence: CATSDPLWGGGLSEQFF.

The chain employs TRBV7-2 and TRBJ2-2; TRBD2 matches 9 bases. Germline assignment: CDR1 SGHTA and CDR2 FQGNSA. V lost 5 bases to trimming and J lost 4 bases; unmatched junction nucleotides: 14. This CDR3 spans 18 amino acids. DNA of the CDR3: TGTGCCAGCAGCCGCCGAGTAGCGGGAGTAGGGTTCACCGGGGAGCTGTTTTTT. Translating it yields CASSRRVAGVGFTGELFF.

J is TRBJ1-1 and V is TRBV4-1; possibly TRBD1 for D (6 bases). From germline, CDR1 is MGHRA and CDR2 YSYEKL. With 3 bases removed from V and 0 bases from J, the gap between germline ends came to 20 bases. The length of the CDR3 is 18 residues. CDR3 protein: CASSHYWDKGTLNTEAFF. CDR3 in DNA: TGCGCCAGCAGCCATTACTGGGACAAGGGAACCTTGAACACTGAAGCTTTCTTT.

The chain combines TRBV24-1 with TRBJ1-1; D may be TRBD1 (5 bases). Trimming pared 10 bases from V and 0 bases from J, leaving 23 bases between. Germline CDR1 KGHDR, CDR2 SFDVKD. The CDR3 is made up of 17 amino acids. CDR3: CATPMGGATVMNTEAFF. Written as DNA, the CDR3 is TGTGCCACTCCCATGGGGGGAGCGACAGTAATGAACACTGAAGCTTTCTTT.

J is TRBJ2-7 and V is TRBV19; 7 bases agree with TRBD1. The CDR3 runs 15 residues. V lost 2 bases to trimming and J lost 2 bases; unmatched junction nucleotides: 6. Germline CDR1 is LNHDA and CDR2 is SQIVND (reference sequence). CDR3 sequence reads: CASSIRDSPAYEQYF. The DNA of the CDR3 is TGTGCCAGTAGTATACGGGACAGCCCTGCCTACGAGCAGTACTTC.

The chain joins TRBV10-3 to TRBJ2-3, with 7 bases fitting TRBD1. The CDR3 runs to 14 residues. Germline-derived CDR1 and CDR2 are ENHRY and SYGVKD. J gave up 2 bases and V 6 bases, and 5 bases lay outside the gene matches. CDR3: CAIRGTEYTDTQYF. DNA for the CDR3: TGTGCCATCAGGGGGACAGAATACACAGATACGCAGTATTTT.

The V call is TRBV7-2, the J call TRBJ2-5; 11 bases match TRBD2. The CDR3 contains 15 residues. The V gene end was trimmed by 2 bases and the J gene end by 2 bases; junction bases not matched to a gene: 1. CDR1 SGHTA and CDR2 FQGNSA come from the germline V gene. For the CDR3, the DNA is TGTGCCAGCAGCTTAACTAGCGGGGGACAAGAGACCCAGTACTTC. This translates into CASSLTSGGQETQYF. Complete variable domain (other parts from reference TRBV7-2 and TRBJ2-5): GAGVSQSPSNKVTEKGKDVELRCDPISGHTALYWYRQSLGQGLEFLIYFQGNSAPDKSGLPSDRFSAERTGGSVSTLTIQRTQQEDSAVYLCASSLTSGGQETQYFGPGTRLLVL.

V usage is TRBV27 and J usage is TRBJ1-1; possible D gene TRBD1, 6 bases. The CDR3 runs 16 residues. Trimming pared 4 bases from V and 7 bases from J, leaving 22 bases between. Germline values: CDR1 MNHEY, CDR2 SMNVEV (reference sequence). For the CDR3, the DNA is TGTGCCAGCAGTTCCCGGGGGGCAGGAGGAGTTTTTGAAGCTTTCTTT. Translated, it gives CASSSRGAGGVFEAFF.

Only one count was recorded for this clone. The chain employs TRBV3-1 (or the pseudogene TRBV3-2) and TRBJ1-1; weak D call: TRBD1 (6 bases). Trimming shortened V by 0 bases and J by 6 bases, and 14 bases separated the two germline ends. The CDR3 loop spans 15 amino acids. Looked up from germline, CDR1 is LGHDT and CDR2 is YNNKEL (reference sequence). CDR3 residues: CASSQDAGARAEAFF. Written as DNA, the CDR3 is TGTGCCAGCAGCCAAGATGCGGGGGCGAGGGCTGAAGCTTTCTTT.

The chain links TRBV24-1 to TRBJ1-2, with D tentatively TRBD1 (6 bases). The germline V and J ends were trimmed by 10 bases and 4 bases, with 15 bases remaining between them. This CDR3 region has 13 residues. Germline CDR1 and CDR2: KGHDR and SFDVKD. The CDR3 here is CATPGTKCYGYTF. The CDR3 DNA sequence: TGTGCCACTCCCGGGACAAAGTGCTATGGCTACACCTTC.

V usage is TRBV29-1 and J usage is TRBJ1-2; 9 nucleotides agree with TRBD1. Germline CDR1 is SQVTM and CDR2 is ANQGSEA. The CDR3 totals 16 residues. V trimming: 4 bases; J trimming: 4 bases; junction bases outside the gene matches: 13. The chain's CDR3 is CSVGDPGQGVSYGYTF. CDR3 DNA: TGCAGCGTTGGGGACCCGGGACAGGGTGTCAGCTATGGCTACACCTTC.

This clone has just a few counts. For the CDR3, the DNA is TGCGCCAGCAGCCAAGATAGGGACAACCACTACGAGCAGTACTTC. Translating it yields CASSQDRDNHYEQYF. This chain uses TRBV4-1 with TRBJ2-7; a weak D match, TRBD1 (6 bases). Germline CDR1 is MGHRA and CDR2 is YSYEKL. Trimming stripped 0 bases from V and 3 bases from J, with 12 bases between. The CDR3 runs to 15 residues.

V gene TRBV24-1 combines with J gene TRBJ1-2; D gene unclear. V was shortened by 0 bases and J by 7 bases, with 8 bases between the two germline ends. The CDR3 spans 13 residues. Germline V gene data show CDR1 as KGHDR and CDR2 as SFDVKD. CDR3 coding DNA: TGTGCCACCAGTGATTTGAACGAGAGTGGCTACACCTTC. Protein: CATSDLNESGYTF.

The rearrangement links TRBV19 to TRBJ2-2, with D maybe TRBD1 (5 bases). Germline loops: CDR1 LNHDA, CDR2 SQIVND (reference sequence). This CDR3 region has 14 residues. Trimming took off 6 bases at V and 4 bases at J, with 12 bases between the two ends. The CDR3 loop is CASRGQSFTGELFF. CDR3 in DNA: TGTGCCAGTAGGGGGCAGAGCTTCACCGGGGAGCTGTTTTTT.

With regard to this clone: One end of the junction varies from germline; a read error may be responsible. The chain employs TRBV20-1 and TRBJ1-2; D gene ambiguous. This CDR3 has 13 residues. Germline V gene data show CDR1 as DFQATT and CDR2 as SNEGSKA (reference sequence). The CDR3 loop is CSASDPAWRVSPF. The CDR3 region has the DNA TGCAGTGCTAGTGATCCGGCCTGGCGGGTGAGCCCCTTC.

The chain carries TRBV5-6 and TRBJ2-7, with TRBD1 matching 7 bases. Looked up from germline, CDR1 is SGHDT and CDR2 is YYEEEE. The CDR3 is made up of 13 amino acids. The J segment lost 2 bases and the V segment lost 4 bases, leaving 3 bases of the junction unmatched. The CDR3 DNA is TGTGCCAGCAGCATGGGACAGCCCTACGAGCAGTACTTC. Translating gives CASSMGQPYEQYF.

This chain links TRBV27 with TRBJ2-4; 8 nucleotides match TRBD1. CDR3 size: 16 residues. Germline V CDR1 and CDR2: MNHEY, SMNVEV (reference sequence). V trimming: 4 bases; J trimming: 0 bases; junction bases outside the gene matches: 5. CDR3 nucleotide sequence: TGTGCCAGCAGTTCGGGACAGGCTCTAGCCAAAAACATTCAGTACTTC. The encoded protein is CASSSGQALAKNIQYF.

The chain employs TRBV15 and TRBJ1-4; 7 nucleotides line up with TRBD1. Looked up from germline, CDR1 is LNHNV and CDR2 is YYDKDF (reference sequence). This CDR3 contains 15 residues. Trimming removed 7 bases from V and 0 bases from J; junction bases left unmatched: 5. CDR3 coding DNA: TGTGCCACCATGAGAGGGACAGCAACTAATGAAAAACTGTTTTTT. Translated: CATMRGTATNEKLFF. The full variable domain, in which reference TRBV15 and TRBJ1-4 provide the parts outside the CDR3, is DAMVIQNPRYQVTQFGKPVTLSCSQTLNHNVMYWYQQKSSQAPKLLFHYYDKDFNNEADTPDNFQSRRPNTSFCFLDIRSPGLGDTAMYLCATMRGTATNEKLFFGSGTQLSVL.

The chain couples TRBV4-1 to TRBJ2-3, with 9 bases fitting TRBD2. This CDR3 spans 16 amino acids. V dropped 8 bases and J dropped 6; count of bases not matched to a gene: 15. CDR1 and CDR2 from the germline V gene are MGHRA and YSYEKL. Here the CDR3 reads CASGNLAGVRRDTQYF. The CDR3 nucleotides read TGCGCCAGCGGAAACTTAGCGGGGGTTCGGAGGGATACGCAGTATTTT.

The chain links TRBV27 to TRBJ1-6; D might be TRBD1 (6 bases). Germline V lookup: CDR1 MNHEY, CDR2 SMNVEV (reference sequence). Trimming left V 5 bases short and J 7 bases short, with 12 bases between. The CDR3 is made up of 14 amino acids. The CDR3 sequence: CASSVGGFNSPLHF. Here the CDR3 DNA reads TGTGCCAGCAGTGTAGGGGGATTCAATTCACCCCTCCACTTT.

V is TRBV5-1 and J is TRBJ2-7, with 7 nucleotides matching TRBD1. The V gene end was trimmed by 4 bases and the J gene end by 0 bases; junction bases not matched to a gene: 10. There are 16 residues in the CDR3. Germline lookup yields CDR1 SGHRS and CDR2 YFSETQ. CDR3 in DNA: TGCGCCAGCAGCAAAACCGGGACAGCTTCCTCCTACGAGCAGTACTTC. It yields the protein CASSKTGTASSYEQYF.

The sample holds a few counts of this clone. This chain uses TRBV27 with TRBJ2-1; a possible D gene is TRBD2 (5 bases). This CDR3 is built from 16 residues. The germline V and J ends were trimmed by 4 bases and 10 bases, with 23 bases remaining between them. The germline V gene has CDR1 MNHEY and CDR2 SMNVEV (reference sequence). CDR3 protein: CASSSEGRLALREQFF. The DNA of the CDR3 is TGTGCCAGCAGTTCGGAAGGCCGGCTAGCTTTAAGGGAGCAGTTCTTC.

This chain uses TRBV5-4 with TRBJ1-2; 7 bases are shared with TRBD1. The V gene's germline CDR1 is SGHNT and CDR2 YYREEE (reference sequence). Trimming took 5 bases from V and 4 from J; bases not matched to a gene: 5. This CDR3 comprises 13 residues. This CDR3 is CASRFQGVYGYTF. DNA of the CDR3: TGTGCCAGCAGGTTTCAGGGGGTCTATGGCTACACCTTC.

This clone was seen a few times. This chain connects TRBV7-2 to TRBJ2-7, with a possible D match to TRBD1 (5 bases). This CDR3 has 15 residues. Deletions cut 7 bases from V and 3 bases from J, with 19 bases between. The germline CDR1 and CDR2 sequences are SGHTA and FQGNSA. CDR3 bases: TGTGCCAGCACCGCCGACAGCAGGTTCAACTACGAGCAGTACTTC. The encoded protein is CASTADSRFNYEQYF. Complete variable domain (other parts from reference TRBV7-2 and TRBJ2-7): GAGVSQSPSNKVTEKGKDVELRCDPISGHTALYWYRQSLGQGLEFLIYFQGNSAPDKSGLPSDRFSAERTGGSVSTLTIQRTQQEDSAVYLCASTADSRFNYEQYFGPGTRLTVT.

The gene calls are TRBV19 and TRBJ2-1; 11 bases are a match to TRBD2. The V and J ends lost 4 bases and 5 bases, in that order; junction bases with no gene match: 4. In germline, CDR1 is LNHDA, CDR2 SQIVND (reference sequence). The CDR3 extends over 15 amino acids. DNA of the CDR3: TGTGCCAGTAGTAGGACTAGCGGGTTCGACAATGAGCAGTTCTTC. It is translated as CASSRTSGFDNEQFF.

This clone was counted once. Written as DNA, the CDR3 is TGTGCCAGCAGCTTAGGGAGGGGGCGCGGCTACGAGCAGTACTTC. This encodes CASSLGRGRGYEQYF. V is TRBV11-2 and J is TRBJ2-7; D perhaps matches TRBD1 (7 bases). V was trimmed by 1 base and J by 3 bases, leaving 13 bases between them. CDR3 length equals 15 residues. CDR1 is SGHAT and CDR2 is FQNNGV in the germline V gene.

In DNA, the CDR3 is TGCGCCAGCAGCTTGGGACTAGCGGGGGGTTTCACAGATACGCAGTATTTT. Protein product: CASSLGLAGGFTDTQYF. V is TRBV5-1 and J is TRBJ2-3; 13 bases are shared with TRBD2. This CDR3 contains 17 residues. V was pared by 0 bases and J by 2 bases, with 3 bases of the junction left unmatched. CDR1 and CDR2 (germline): SGHRS, YFSETQ.

The chain is built from TRBV30 and TRBJ1-5, with D possibly matching TRBD1 (6 bases). The germline V and J ends were trimmed by 4 bases and 2 bases, with 15 bases remaining between them. The CDR3 covers 15 residues. Germline CDR1 reads GTSNPN; CDR2 reads SVGIG (reference sequence). The CDR3 region is CAWKQTGNGNQPQHF. The CDR3 DNA sequence: TGTGCCTGGAAACAAACAGGGAACGGCAATCAGCCCCAGCATTTT.